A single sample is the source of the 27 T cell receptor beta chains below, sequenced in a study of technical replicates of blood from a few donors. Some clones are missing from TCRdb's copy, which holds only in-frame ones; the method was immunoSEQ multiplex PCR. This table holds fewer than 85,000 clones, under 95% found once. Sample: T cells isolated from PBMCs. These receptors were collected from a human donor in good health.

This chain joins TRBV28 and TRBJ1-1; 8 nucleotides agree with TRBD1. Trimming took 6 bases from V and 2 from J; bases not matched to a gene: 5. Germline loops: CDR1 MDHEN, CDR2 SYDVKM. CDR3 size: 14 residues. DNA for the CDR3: TGTGCCAGCAGCCTGGACAGGGTTAACACTGAAGCTTTCTTT. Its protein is CASSLDRVNTEAFF.

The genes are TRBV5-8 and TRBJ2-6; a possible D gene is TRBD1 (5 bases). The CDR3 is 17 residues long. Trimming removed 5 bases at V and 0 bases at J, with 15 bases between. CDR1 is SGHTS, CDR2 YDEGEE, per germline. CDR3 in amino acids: CASRWPGYVSGANVLTF. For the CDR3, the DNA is TGTGCCAGCAGATGGCCAGGGTATGTCTCTGGGGCCAACGTCCTGACTTTC.

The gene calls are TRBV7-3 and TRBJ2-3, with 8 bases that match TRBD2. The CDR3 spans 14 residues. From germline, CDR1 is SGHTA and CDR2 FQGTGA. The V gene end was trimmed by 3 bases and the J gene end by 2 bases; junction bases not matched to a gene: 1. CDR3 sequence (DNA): TGTGCCAGCAGCTTTAGCGGGGACACAGATACGCAGTATTTT. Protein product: CASSFSGDTDTQYF.

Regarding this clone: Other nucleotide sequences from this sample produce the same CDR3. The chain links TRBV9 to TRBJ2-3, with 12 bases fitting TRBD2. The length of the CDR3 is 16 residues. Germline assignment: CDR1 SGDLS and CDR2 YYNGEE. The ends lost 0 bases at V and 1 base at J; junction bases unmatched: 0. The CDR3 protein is CASSVGLAGGTDTQYF. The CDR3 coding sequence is TGTGCCAGCAGCGTAGGACTAGCGGGAGGCACAGATACGCAGTATTTT.

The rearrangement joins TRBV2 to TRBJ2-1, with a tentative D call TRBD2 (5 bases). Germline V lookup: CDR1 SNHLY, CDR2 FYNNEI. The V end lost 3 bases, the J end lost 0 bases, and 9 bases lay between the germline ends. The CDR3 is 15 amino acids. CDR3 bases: TGTGCCAGCAGTGAGTGGGGAGACTCCTACAATGAGCAGTTCTTC. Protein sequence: CASSEWGDSYNEQFF.

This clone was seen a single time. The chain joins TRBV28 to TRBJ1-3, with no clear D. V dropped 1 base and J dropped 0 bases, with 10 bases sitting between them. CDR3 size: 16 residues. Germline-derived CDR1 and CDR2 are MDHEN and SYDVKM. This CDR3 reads CASSLSAGTSGNTIYF. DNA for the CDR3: TGTGCCAGCAGTTTATCTGCGGGTACCTCTGGAAACACCATATATTTT.

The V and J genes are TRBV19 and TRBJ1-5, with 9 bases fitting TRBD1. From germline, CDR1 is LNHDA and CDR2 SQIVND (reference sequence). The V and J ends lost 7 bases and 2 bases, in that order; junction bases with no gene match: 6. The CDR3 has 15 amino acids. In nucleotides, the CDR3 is TGTGCCAGTAAAGAAGGGGACAGGGGCAATCAGCCCCAGCATTTT. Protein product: CASKEGDRGNQPQHF.

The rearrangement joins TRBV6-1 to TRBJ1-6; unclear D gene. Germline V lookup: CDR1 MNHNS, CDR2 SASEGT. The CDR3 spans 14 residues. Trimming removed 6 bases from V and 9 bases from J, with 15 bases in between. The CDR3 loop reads CASRIRAQASPLHF. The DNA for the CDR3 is TGTGCCAGCAGGATCAGAGCGCAAGCTTCACCCCTCCACTTT.

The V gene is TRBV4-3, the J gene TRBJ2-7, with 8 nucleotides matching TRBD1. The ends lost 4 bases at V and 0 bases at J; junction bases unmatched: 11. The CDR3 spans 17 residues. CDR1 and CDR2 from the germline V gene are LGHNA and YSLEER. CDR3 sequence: CASSPDFWDRYSYEQYF. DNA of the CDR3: TGCGCCAGCAGCCCCGATTTTTGGGACAGGTACTCCTACGAGCAGTACTTC.

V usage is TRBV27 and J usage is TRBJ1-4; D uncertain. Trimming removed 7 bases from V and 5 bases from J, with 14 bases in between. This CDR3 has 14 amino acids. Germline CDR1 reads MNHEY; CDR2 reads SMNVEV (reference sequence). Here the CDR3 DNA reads TGTGCCAGCACCCGTCGAGGGATGAATGAAAAACTGTTTTTT. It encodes CASTRRGMNEKLFF.

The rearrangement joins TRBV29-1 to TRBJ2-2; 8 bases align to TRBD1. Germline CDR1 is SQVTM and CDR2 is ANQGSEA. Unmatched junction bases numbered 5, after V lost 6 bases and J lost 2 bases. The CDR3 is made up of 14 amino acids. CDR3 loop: CSVYRGANTGELFF. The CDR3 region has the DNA TGCAGCGTGTACAGGGGGGCAAACACCGGGGAGCTGTTTTTT.

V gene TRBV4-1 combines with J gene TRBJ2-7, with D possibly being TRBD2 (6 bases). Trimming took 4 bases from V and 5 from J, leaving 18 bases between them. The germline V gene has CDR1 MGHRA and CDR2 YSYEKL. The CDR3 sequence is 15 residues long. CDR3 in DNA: TGCGCCAGCAGCCCCCGGTTCCTGGCGGGGCACGAGCAGTACTTC. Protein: CASSPRFLAGHEQYF.

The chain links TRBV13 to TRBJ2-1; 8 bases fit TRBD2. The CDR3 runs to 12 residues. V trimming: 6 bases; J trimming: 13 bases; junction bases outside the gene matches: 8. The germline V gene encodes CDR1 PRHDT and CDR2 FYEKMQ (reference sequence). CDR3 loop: CASRGGAGAQFF. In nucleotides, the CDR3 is TGTGCCAGCAGGGGGGGAGCGGGAGCCCAGTTCTTC.

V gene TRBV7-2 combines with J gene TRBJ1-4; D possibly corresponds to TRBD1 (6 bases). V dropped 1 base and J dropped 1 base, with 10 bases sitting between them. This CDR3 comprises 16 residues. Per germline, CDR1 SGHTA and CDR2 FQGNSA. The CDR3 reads CASSLVTGRTNEKLFF. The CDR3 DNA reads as TGTGCCAGCAGCTTAGTTACAGGGAGAACTAATGAAAAACTGTTTTTT.

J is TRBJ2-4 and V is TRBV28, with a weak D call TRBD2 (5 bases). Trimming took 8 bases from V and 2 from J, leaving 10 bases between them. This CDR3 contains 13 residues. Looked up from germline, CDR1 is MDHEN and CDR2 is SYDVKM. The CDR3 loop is CASSWESKNIQYF. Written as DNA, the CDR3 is TGTGCCAGCTCTTGGGAGTCCAAAAACATTCAGTACTTC.

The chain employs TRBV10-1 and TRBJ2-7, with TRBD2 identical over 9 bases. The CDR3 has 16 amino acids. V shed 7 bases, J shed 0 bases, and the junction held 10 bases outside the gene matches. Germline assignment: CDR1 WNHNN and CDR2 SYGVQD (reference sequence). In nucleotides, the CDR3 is TGCGCCAGCAATGTGACTAGCGGCACAGGCTCCTACGAGCAGTACTTC. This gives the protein CASNVTSGTGSYEQYF.

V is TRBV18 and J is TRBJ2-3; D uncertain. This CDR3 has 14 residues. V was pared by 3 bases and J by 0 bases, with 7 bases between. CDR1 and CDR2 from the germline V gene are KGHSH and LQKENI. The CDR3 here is CASSPVASTDTQYF. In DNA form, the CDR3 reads TGTGCCAGCTCACCGGTAGCCAGCACAGATACGCAGTATTTT. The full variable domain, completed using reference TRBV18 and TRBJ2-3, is NAGVMQNPRHLVRRRGQEARLRCSPMKGHSHVYWYRQLPEEGLKFMVYLQKENIIDESGMPKERFSAEFPKEGPSILRIQQVVRGDSAAYFCASSPVASTDTQYFGPGTRLTVL.

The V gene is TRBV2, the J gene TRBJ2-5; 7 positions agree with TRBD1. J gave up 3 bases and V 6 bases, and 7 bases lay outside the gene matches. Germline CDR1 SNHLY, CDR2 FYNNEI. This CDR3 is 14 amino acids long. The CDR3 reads CASSRDSNKETQYF. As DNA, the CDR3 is TGTGCCAGCAGCCGGGACAGTAATAAAGAGACCCAGTACTTC.

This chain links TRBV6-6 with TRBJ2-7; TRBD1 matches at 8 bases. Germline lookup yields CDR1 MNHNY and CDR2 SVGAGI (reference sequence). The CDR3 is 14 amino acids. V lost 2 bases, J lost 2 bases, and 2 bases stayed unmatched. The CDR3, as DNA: TGTGCCAGCAGTTACGTCAGGGGGCCCTACGAGCAGTACTTC. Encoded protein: CASSYVRGPYEQYF.

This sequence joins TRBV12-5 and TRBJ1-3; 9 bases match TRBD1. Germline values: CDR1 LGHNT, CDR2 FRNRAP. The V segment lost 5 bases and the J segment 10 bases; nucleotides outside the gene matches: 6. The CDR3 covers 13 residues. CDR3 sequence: CASGEDRGRTIYF. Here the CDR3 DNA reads TGTGCTAGTGGTGAGGACAGGGGACGGACCATATATTTT.

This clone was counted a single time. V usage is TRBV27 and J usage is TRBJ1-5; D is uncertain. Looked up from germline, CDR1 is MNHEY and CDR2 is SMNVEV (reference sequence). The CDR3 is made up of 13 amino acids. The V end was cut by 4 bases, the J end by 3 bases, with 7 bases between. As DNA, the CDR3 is TGTGCCAGCAGTTATCGGGACAATCAGCCCCAGCATTTT. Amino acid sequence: CASSYRDNQPQHF.

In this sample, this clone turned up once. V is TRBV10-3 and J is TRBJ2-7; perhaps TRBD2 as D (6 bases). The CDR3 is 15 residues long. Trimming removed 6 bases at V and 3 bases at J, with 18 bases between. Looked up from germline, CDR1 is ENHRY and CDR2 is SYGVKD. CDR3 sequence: CAISPLQREVYEQYF. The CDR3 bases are TGTGCCATCAGCCCACTACAAAGGGAGGTCTACGAGCAGTACTTC.

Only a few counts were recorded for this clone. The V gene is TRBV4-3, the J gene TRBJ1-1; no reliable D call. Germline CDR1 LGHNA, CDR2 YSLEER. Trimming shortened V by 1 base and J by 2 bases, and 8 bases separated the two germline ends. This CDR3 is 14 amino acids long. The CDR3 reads CASSQGLVNTEAFF. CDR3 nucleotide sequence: TGCGCCAGCAGCCAAGGACTGGTTAACACTGAAGCTTTCTTT.

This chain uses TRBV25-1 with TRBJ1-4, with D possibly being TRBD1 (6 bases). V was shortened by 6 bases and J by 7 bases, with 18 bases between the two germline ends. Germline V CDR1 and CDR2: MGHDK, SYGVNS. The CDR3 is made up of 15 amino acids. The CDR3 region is CASRSQGSYSEKLFF. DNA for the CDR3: TGTGCCAGCAGATCGCAGGGGAGTTACAGTGAAAAACTGTTTTTT. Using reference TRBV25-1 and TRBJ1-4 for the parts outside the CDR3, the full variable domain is EADIYQTPRYLVIGTGKKITLECSQTMGHDKMYWYQQDPGMELHLIHYSYGVNSTEKGDLSSESTVSRIRTEHFPLTLESARPSHTSQYLCASRSQGSYSEKLFFGSGTQLSVL.

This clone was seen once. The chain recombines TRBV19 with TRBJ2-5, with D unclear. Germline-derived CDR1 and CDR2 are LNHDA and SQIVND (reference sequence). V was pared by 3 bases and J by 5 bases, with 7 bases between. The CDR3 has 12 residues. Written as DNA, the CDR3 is TGTGCCAGTAGTATGAACCGGGAGACCCAGTACTTC. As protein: CASSMNRETQYF.

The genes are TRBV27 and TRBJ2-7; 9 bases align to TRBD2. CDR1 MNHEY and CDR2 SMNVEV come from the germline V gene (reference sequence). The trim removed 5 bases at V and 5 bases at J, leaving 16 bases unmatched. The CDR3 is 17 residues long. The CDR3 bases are TGTGCCAGCAGTCCCCAGATGAGCGGGAGGTACCAGAACGAGCAGTACTTC. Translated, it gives CASSPQMSGRYQNEQYF.

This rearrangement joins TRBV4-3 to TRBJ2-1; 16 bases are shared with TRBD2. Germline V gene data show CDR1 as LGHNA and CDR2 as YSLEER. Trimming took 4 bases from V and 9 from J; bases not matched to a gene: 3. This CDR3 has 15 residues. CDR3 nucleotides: TGCGCCAGCAGCCTTGGGACTAGCGGGAGGGGTGAGCAGTTCTTC. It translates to CASSLGTSGRGEQFF.